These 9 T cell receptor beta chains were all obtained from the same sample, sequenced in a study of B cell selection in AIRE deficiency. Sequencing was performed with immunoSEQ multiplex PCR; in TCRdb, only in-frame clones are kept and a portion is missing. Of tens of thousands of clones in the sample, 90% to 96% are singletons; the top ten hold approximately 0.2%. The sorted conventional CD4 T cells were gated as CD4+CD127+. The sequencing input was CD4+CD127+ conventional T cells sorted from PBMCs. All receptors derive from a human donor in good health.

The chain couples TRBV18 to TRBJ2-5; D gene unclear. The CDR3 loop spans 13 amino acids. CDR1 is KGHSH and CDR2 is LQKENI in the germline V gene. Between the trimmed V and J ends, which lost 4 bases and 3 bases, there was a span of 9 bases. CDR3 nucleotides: TGTGCCAGCTCACTCGGGTTCAAAGAGACCCAGTACTTC. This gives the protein CASSLGFKETQYF.

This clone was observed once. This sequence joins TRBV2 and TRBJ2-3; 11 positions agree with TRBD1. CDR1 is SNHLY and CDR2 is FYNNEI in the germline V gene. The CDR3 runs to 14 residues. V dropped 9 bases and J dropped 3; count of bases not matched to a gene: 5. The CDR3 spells CASGQGAGTDTQYF. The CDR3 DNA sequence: TGTGCCAGTGGACAGGGGGCGGGAACAGATACGCAGTATTTT. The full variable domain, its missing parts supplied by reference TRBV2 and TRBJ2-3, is EPEVTQTPSHQVTQMGQEVILRCVPISNHLYFYWYRQILGQKVEFLVSFYNNEISEKSEIFDDQFSVERPDGSNFTLKIRSTKLEDSAMYFCASGQGAGTDTQYFGPGTRLTVL.

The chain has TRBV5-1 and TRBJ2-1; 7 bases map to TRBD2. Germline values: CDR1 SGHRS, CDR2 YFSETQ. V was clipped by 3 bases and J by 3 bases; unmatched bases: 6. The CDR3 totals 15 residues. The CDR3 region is CASSSASGLYNEQFF. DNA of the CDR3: TGCGCCAGCAGCTCTGCTAGCGGCCTCTACAATGAGCAGTTCTTC. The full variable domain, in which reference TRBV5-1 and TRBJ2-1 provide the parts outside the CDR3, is KAGVTQTPRYLIKTRGQQVTLSCSPISGHRSVSWYQQTPGQGLQFLFEYFSETQRNKGNFPGRFSGRQFSNSRSEMNVSTLELGDSALYLCASSSASGLYNEQFFGPGTRLTVL.

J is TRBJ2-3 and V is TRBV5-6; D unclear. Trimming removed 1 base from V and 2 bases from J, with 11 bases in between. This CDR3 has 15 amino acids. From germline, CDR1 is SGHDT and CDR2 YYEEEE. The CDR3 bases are TGTGCCAGCAGCTTGTCCCGGTGGTCCACAGATACGCAGTATTTT. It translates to CASSLSRWSTDTQYF.

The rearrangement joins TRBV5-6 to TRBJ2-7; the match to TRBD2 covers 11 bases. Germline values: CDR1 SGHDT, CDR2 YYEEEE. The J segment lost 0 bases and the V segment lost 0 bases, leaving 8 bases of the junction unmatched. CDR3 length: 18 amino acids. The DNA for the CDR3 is TGTGCCAGCAGCTTGGTGGCTAGCGGGAGGCCCAGCTCCTACGAGCAGTACTTC. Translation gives CASSLVASGRPSSYEQYF.

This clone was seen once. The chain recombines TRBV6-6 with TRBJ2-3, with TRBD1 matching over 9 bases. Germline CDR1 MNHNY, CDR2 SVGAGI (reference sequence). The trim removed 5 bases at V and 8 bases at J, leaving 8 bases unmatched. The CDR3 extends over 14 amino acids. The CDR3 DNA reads TGTGCCAGCAGTATAGACAGGGGGTCCGCTACGCAGTATTTT. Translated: CASSIDRGSATQYF.

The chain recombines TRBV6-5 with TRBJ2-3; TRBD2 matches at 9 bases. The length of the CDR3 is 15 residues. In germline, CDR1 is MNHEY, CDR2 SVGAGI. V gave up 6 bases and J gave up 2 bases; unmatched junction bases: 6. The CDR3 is CASSLAGRATDTQYF. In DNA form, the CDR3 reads TGTGCCAGCAGCCTAGCGGGACGCGCCACAGATACGCAGTATTTT.

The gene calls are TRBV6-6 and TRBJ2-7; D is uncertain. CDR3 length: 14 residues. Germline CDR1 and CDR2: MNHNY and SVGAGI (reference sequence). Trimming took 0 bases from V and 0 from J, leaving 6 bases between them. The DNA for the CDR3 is TGTGCCAGCAGTTACTCGAGGACCTCCTACGAGCAGTACTTC. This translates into CASSYSRTSYEQYF.

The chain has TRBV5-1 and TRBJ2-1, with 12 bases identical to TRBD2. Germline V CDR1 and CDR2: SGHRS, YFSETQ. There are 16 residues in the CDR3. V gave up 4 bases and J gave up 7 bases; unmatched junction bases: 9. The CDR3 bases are TGCGCCAGCAGCGGACCTCTAGCGGGAGGGCGTAATGAGCAGTTCTTC. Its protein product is CASSGPLAGGRNEQFF.